These 31 T cell receptor beta chains originate from one sample sequenced in a study of PD-L1 blockade in urothelial cancer. TCRdb's copy holds only in-frame clones and misses some; the assay was immunoSEQ multiplex PCR. This repertoire shows about 26,000 clones, around 88% found once; its top ten account for approximately 30%. The sample was PBMCs, taken around atezolizumab (anti-PD-L1) treatment. These receptors came from a man between 60 and 75 years old with urothelial cancer.

The chain carries TRBV14 and TRBJ1-2; D gene unclear. This CDR3 has 13 amino acids. V was pared by 1 base and J by 4 bases, with 7 bases between. Germline V gene sequence: CDR1 SGHDN, CDR2 FVKESK. This CDR3 reads CASSQVTSYGYTF. The CDR3, as DNA: TGTGCCAGCAGCCAAGTAACCAGCTATGGCTACACCTTC.

The chain couples TRBV9 to TRBJ2-7, with 10 bases matching TRBD1. CDR3 length: 15 amino acids. The J segment lost 3 bases and the V segment lost 3 bases, leaving 6 bases of the junction unmatched. Germline assignment: CDR1 SGDLS and CDR2 YYNGEE. CDR3 sequence reads: CASSAPGQGFYEQYF. As DNA, the CDR3 is TGTGCCAGCAGCGCCCCGGGACAGGGGTTCTACGAGCAGTACTTC.

This clone has only a few counts. The CDR3 DNA sequence: TGTGCCAGCACCTTTGTTCAGGGCGAATATGGCTACACCTTC. Its protein is CASTFVQGEYGYTF. The chain recombines TRBV2 with TRBJ1-2; a weak D match, TRBD1 (5 bases). The ends were cut back, 7 bases at V and 5 bases at J, with 17 bases in the middle. Germline CDR1 is SNHLY and CDR2 is FYNNEI. CDR3 length equals 14 residues.

The CDR3 protein is CASRGGMGTNQPQHF. The CDR3 DNA follows: TGTGCCAGCCGGGGGGGGATGGGGACCAATCAGCCCCAGCATTTT. The chain has TRBV18 and TRBJ1-5; perhaps TRBD1 as D (5 bases). CDR1 KGHSH and CDR2 LQKENI come from the germline V gene. V lost 8 bases and J 3 bases, leaving 17 bases between the germline ends. CDR3 size: 15 residues.

The rearrangement uses TRBV6-5 and TRBJ2-7; 7 bases agree with TRBD1. After removal of 4 bases from V and 0 bases from J, the junction contained 6 bases not matched to a gene. Germline V gives CDR1 MNHEY, CDR2 SVGAGI. The CDR3 loop spans 15 amino acids. CDR3 nucleotides: TGTGCCAGCAGTTGGGCGGACAGGAGCTCCTACGAGCAGTACTTC. This codes for CASSWADRSSYEQYF.

The V and J genes are TRBV18 and TRBJ2-7; D might be TRBD1 (5 bases). The V and J ends lost 4 bases and 9 bases respectively, with 22 bases between them. CDR3 length: 15 residues. Per germline, CDR1 KGHSH and CDR2 LQKENI. As DNA, the CDR3 is TGTGCCAGCTCACAGACACCAAGACAGACAAAGGGGCAGTACTTC. It codes for CASSQTPRQTKGQYF.

The chain carries TRBV11-2 and TRBJ2-1, with 9 bases matching TRBD2. The junction had 5 bases not matched to a gene; V was cut back by 5 bases and J by 3 bases. Germline values: CDR1 SGHAT, CDR2 FQNNGV. The CDR3 totals 15 residues. CDR3: CASSASGTVYNEQFF. The CDR3 DNA reads as TGTGCCAGCAGCGCTAGCGGGACGGTCTACAATGAGCAGTTCTTC.

The chain links TRBV15 to TRBJ1-6, with D tentatively TRBD1 (5 bases). The CDR3 is made up of 15 amino acids. With 3 bases removed from V and 7 bases from J, the gap between germline ends came to 13 bases. Germline assignment: CDR1 LNHNV and CDR2 YYDKDF (reference sequence). DNA of the CDR3: TGTGCCACCAGCAGGGTCGTGACAGAGAATTCACCCCTCCACTTT. This sequence encodes CATSRVVTENSPLHF.

The gene calls are TRBV7-3 and TRBJ2-7; maybe TRBD1 (6 bases). V was trimmed by 6 bases and J by 2 bases, leaving 11 bases between them. This CDR3 region has 13 residues. Looked up from germline, CDR1 is SGHTA and CDR2 is FQGTGA. In DNA form, the CDR3 reads TGTGCCAGCAGTCAGGGGAGTGCCTACGAGCAGTACTTC. Encoded protein: CASSQGSAYEQYF.

J is TRBJ2-1 and V is TRBV6-1, with TRBD1 identical over 7 bases. Germline CDR1 is MNHNS and CDR2 is SASEGT. Trimming removed 6 bases from V and 1 base from J; junction bases left unmatched: 6. The CDR3 has 15 residues. CDR3 nucleotides: TGTGCCAGCAGGGAAAGGGGGCTGTCCTACAATGAGCAGTTCTTC. This translates into CASRERGLSYNEQFF.

The chain employs TRBV6-1 and TRBJ1-6, with D perhaps TRBD1 (5 bases). The germline gives CDR1 MNHNS, CDR2 SASEGT. The CDR3 sequence is 15 residues long. Trimming removed 3 bases from V and 14 bases from J, with 20 bases in between. The CDR3 is CASSEGGPPGLTLHF. The CDR3 DNA reads TGTGCCAGCAGTGAGGGGGGACCCCCTGGATTAACCCTCCACTTT.

This chain connects TRBV5-1 to TRBJ2-3; possibly TRBD1 for D (6 bases). Germline assignment: CDR1 SGHRS and CDR2 YFSETQ. Trimming took 0 bases from V and 2 from J, leaving 7 bases between them. This CDR3 comprises 14 residues. The CDR3 loop reads CASSLAGDTDTQYF. In DNA, the CDR3 is TGCGCCAGCAGCTTGGCAGGGGACACAGATACGCAGTATTTT. Filled out from reference TRBV5-1 and TRBJ2-3, the complete variable domain reads KAGVTQTPRYLIKTRGQQVTLSCSPISGHRSVSWYQQTPGQGLQFLFEYFSETQRNKGNFPGRFSGRQFSNSRSEMNVSTLELGDSALYLCASSLAGDTDTQYFGPGTRLTVL.

The chain is built from TRBV14 and TRBJ2-3; D unresolved. Germline V CDR1 and CDR2: SGHDN, FVKESK. This CDR3 spans 16 amino acids. The germline V and J ends were trimmed by 2 bases and 0 bases, with 12 bases remaining between them. The CDR3 loop reads CASSQRTMLSTDTQYF. CDR3 sequence (DNA): TGTGCCAGCAGCCAACGTACAATGCTTAGCACAGATACGCAGTATTTT.

The CDR3 DNA is TGTGCCAGCAGCTTACGGGATAAGCCCGATGGGCGGCCCCAGCATTTT. Its protein product is CASSLRDKPDGRPQHF. The V gene is TRBV11-1, the J gene TRBJ1-5; no clear D gene. Trimming took 2 bases from V and 9 from J, leaving 20 bases between them. The CDR3 loop spans 16 amino acids. Germline V gene data show CDR1 as SGHAT and CDR2 as FQDESV (reference sequence).

V and J are TRBV5-3 and TRBJ2-7; possibly TRBD1 for D (6 bases). TRBV5-3 is marked as an open reading frame, function uncertain. Trimming pared 8 bases from V and 1 base from J, leaving 13 bases between. This CDR3 has 13 residues. CDR3 amino acids: CASSQDSSYEQYF. In nucleotides, the CDR3 is TGTGCCAGCAGCCAGGACAGTTCCTACGAGCAGTACTTC.

The chain uses TRBV5-1 and TRBJ2-7; 8 bases are shared with TRBD1. The CDR3 length is 17 residues. Trimming removed 0 bases from V and 3 bases from J; junction bases left unmatched: 11. Germline V gene lookup returns CDR1 SGHRS and CDR2 YFSETQ. The CDR3 sequence is CASSLEGLGQGVYEQYF. The CDR3 DNA follows: TGCGCCAGCAGCTTGGAAGGTCTCGGACAGGGTGTCTACGAGCAGTACTTC. Based on the CDR3 plus reference TRBV5-1 and TRBJ2-7, the full variable domain is KAGVTQTPRYLIKTRGQQVTLSCSPISGHRSVSWYQQTPGQGLQFLFEYFSETQRNKGNFPGRFSGRQFSNSRSEMNVSTLELGDSALYLCASSLEGLGQGVYEQYFGPGTRLTVT.

This clone turned up a few times. This sequence joins TRBV25-1 and TRBJ1-6; the match to TRBD1 covers 8 bases. Germline-derived CDR1 and CDR2 are MGHDK and SYGVNS. This CDR3 is 14 amino acids long. V was pared by 7 bases and J by 6 bases, with 5 bases of the junction left unmatched. This CDR3 reads CASKGTGFNSPLHF. As DNA, the CDR3 is TGTGCCAGCAAGGGGACAGGATTTAATTCACCCCTCCACTTT. The full variable domain, with the rest looked up from reference TRBV25-1 and TRBJ1-6, is EADIYQTPRYLVIGTGKKITLECSQTMGHDKMYWYQQDPGMELHLIHYSYGVNSTEKGDLSSESTVSRIRTEHFPLTLESARPSHTSQYLCASKGTGFNSPLHFGNGTRLTVT.

CDR3 in DNA: TGTGCCAGCAGCCAACCCGGGACAGGGTCTTCACCCCTCCACTTT. This translates into CASSQPGTGSSPLHF. V usage is TRBV5-4 and J usage is TRBJ1-6; 9 nucleotides match TRBD1. The CDR3 has 15 amino acids. Germline V gives CDR1 SGHNT, CDR2 YYREEE (reference sequence). The V and J ends lost 4 bases and 9 bases, in that order; junction bases with no gene match: 8.

The chain couples TRBV5-1 to TRBJ2-1; 7 nucleotides line up with TRBD2. Germline V CDR1 and CDR2: SGHRS, YFSETQ. The V gene end was trimmed by 4 bases and the J gene end by 0 bases; junction bases not matched to a gene: 4. CDR3 length: 15 amino acids. CDR3 DNA sequence: TGCGCCAGCAGCATTAGCGGGCTCTCCTACAATGAGCAGTTCTTC. This sequence encodes CASSISGLSYNEQFF. Using reference TRBV5-1 and TRBJ2-1 for the parts outside the CDR3, the full variable domain is KAGVTQTPRYLIKTRGQQVTLSCSPISGHRSVSWYQQTPGQGLQFLFEYFSETQRNKGNFPGRFSGRQFSNSRSEMNVSTLELGDSALYLCASSISGLSYNEQFFGPGTRLTVL.

The chain links TRBV6-5 to TRBJ1-6; 7 bases match TRBD1. Germline V gene sequence: CDR1 MNHEY, CDR2 SVGAGI. V gave up 6 bases and J gave up 5 bases; unmatched junction bases: 4. The CDR3 sequence is 14 residues long. This CDR3 is CASSRDRDNSPLHF. CDR3 nucleotides: TGTGCCAGCAGCCGAGACAGGGATAATTCACCCCTCCACTTT.

The genes are TRBV18 and TRBJ2-4; the D gene is possibly TRBD1 (6 bases). Germline V gene lookup returns CDR1 KGHSH and CDR2 LQKENI. V lost 6 bases and J lost 5, with 17 bases in between. This CDR3 comprises 15 residues. This CDR3 reads CASSPDTGFQNIQYF. DNA for the CDR3: TGTGCCAGCTCCCCAGACACAGGGTTCCAAAACATTCAGTACTTC. The full variable domain, in which reference TRBV18 and TRBJ2-4 provide the parts outside the CDR3, is NAGVMQNPRHLVRRRGQEARLRCSPMKGHSHVYWYRQLPEEGLKFMVYLQKENIIDESGMPKERFSAEFPKEGPSILRIQQVVRGDSAAYFCASSPDTGFQNIQYFGAGTRLSVL.

The rearrangement links TRBV6-5 to TRBJ1-2; 9 nucleotides match TRBD1. Germline loops: CDR1 MNHEY, CDR2 SVGAGI. The CDR3 runs 15 residues. After removal of 6 bases from V and 6 bases from J, the junction contained 11 bases not matched to a gene. The CDR3 bases are TGTGCCAGCAGGAAAGATAACAGGGGGCGTGATGGCTACACCTTC. Translation: CASRKDNRGRDGYTF.

The chain couples TRBV7-2 to TRBJ1-3; D gene ambiguous. The V end was cut by 7 bases, the J end by 3 bases, with 16 bases between. Germline lookup yields CDR1 SGHTA and CDR2 FQGNSA. CDR3 length equals 15 residues. The CDR3 DNA reads TGTGCCAGCAACCTTAGTCCGACAATTGGAAACACCATATATTTT. It is translated as CASNLSPTIGNTIYF. Complete variable domain (other parts from reference TRBV7-2 and TRBJ1-3): GAGVSQSPSNKVTEKGKDVELRCDPISGHTALYWYRQSLGQGLEFLIYFQGNSAPDKSGLPSDRFSAERTGGSVSTLTIQRTQQEDSAVYLCASNLSPTIGNTIYFGEGSWLTVV.

The chain employs TRBV18 and TRBJ2-1, with 10 bases aligning to TRBD2. The CDR3 length is 18 residues. The trim removed 1 base at V and 5 bases at J, leaving 11 bases unmatched. Germline V gives CDR1 KGHSH, CDR2 LQKENI. CDR3 sequence reads: CASSPRAGGPQAHNEQFF. The CDR3 region has the DNA TGTGCCAGCTCACCACGAGCGGGGGGGCCCCAGGCGCACAATGAGCAGTTCTTC.

This sequence joins TRBV4-1 and TRBJ2-1; 7 bases align to TRBD1. V gave up 4 bases and J gave up 9 bases; unmatched junction bases: 6. This CDR3 comprises 13 residues. Germline V gives CDR1 MGHRA, CDR2 YSYEKL. As DNA, the CDR3 is TGCGCCAGCAGCCTAGGAGACAGGGTTGAGCAGTTCTTC. Protein product: CASSLGDRVEQFF.

With respect to this clone: At one end, the junction sequence differs from germline, possibly due to a read error. This chain connects TRBV6-5 to TRBJ1-1; TRBD1 aligns across 7 bases. This CDR3 has 14 amino acids. Per the germline V gene, CDR1 is MNHEY and CDR2 is SVGAGI. The DNA for the CDR3 is TGTGCCAGCAGTCGGGACAGAACCAACAGTGAAGCTTTCTTT. This codes for CASSRDRTNSEAFF.

The chain links TRBV10-3 to TRBJ2-5; D unresolved. There are 13 residues in the CDR3. The V and J ends lost 6 bases and 2 bases respectively, with 10 bases between them. Germline V gives CDR1 ENHRY, CDR2 SYGVKD. The CDR3 DNA sequence: TGTGCCATCAGCTCACAGCCTCAAGAGACCCAGTACTTC. Translated: CAISSQPQETQYF.

This sequence joins TRBV11-2 and TRBJ2-5, with 10 nucleotides matching TRBD1. V trimming: 5 bases; J trimming: 5 bases; junction bases outside the gene matches: 8. CDR1 SGHAT and CDR2 FQNNGV come from the germline V gene. The CDR3 sequence is 15 residues long. In DNA form, the CDR3 reads TGTGCCAGCAGCAGGAGGGGACAGGGGCAGGAGACCCAGTACTTC. Translation gives CASSRRGQGQETQYF.

The chain uses TRBV7-9 and TRBJ1-2, with 8 bases aligning to TRBD1. Trimming at V came to 5 bases and at J to 8 bases, leaving 7 bases not matched to a gene. This CDR3 contains 13 residues. CDR1 is SEHNR and CDR2 is FQNEAQ in the germline V gene (reference sequence). The CDR3 reads CASSLQGEDGYTF. In nucleotides, the CDR3 is TGTGCCAGCAGCCTACAGGGGGAAGACGGCTACACCTTC.

The chain joins TRBV27 to TRBJ1-4, with D possibly matching TRBD1 (6 bases). Between the trimmed V and J ends, which lost 3 bases and 7 bases, there was a span of 12 bases. The CDR3 loop spans 14 amino acids. CDR1 and CDR2 from the germline V gene are MNHEY and SMNVEV (reference sequence). CDR3: CASSLVGQSEKLFF. CDR3 bases: TGTGCCAGCAGTTTGGTAGGACAGAGTGAAAAACTGTTTTTT. Full variable domain (remainder filled in from reference TRBV27 and TRBJ1-4): EAQVTQNPRYLITVTGKKLTVTCSQNMNHEYMSWYRQDPGLGLRQIYYSMNVEVTDKGDVPEGYKVSRKEKRNFPLILESPSPNQTSLYFCASSLVGQSEKLFFGSGTQLSVL.

The chain employs TRBV18 and TRBJ2-5, with 9 bases that match TRBD1. Germline loops: CDR1 KGHSH, CDR2 LQKENI. The CDR3 consists of 15 residues. V was pared by 6 bases and J by 1 base, with 6 bases of the junction left unmatched. CDR3 sequence: CASSDRGMGQETQYF. The CDR3 coding sequence is TGTGCCAGCTCGGACAGGGGCATGGGCCAAGAGACCCAGTACTTC.